This T cell receptor beta chain was recorded in a study of a mutant IDH1 vaccine in newly diagnosed glioma. Overall study: Commencement of vaccination occurred 4-6 weeks following radiotherapy alone, or concurrently with temozolomide cycles. Treated patients comprised around 62% males and approximately 38% females, mean age roughly 40 years. Patients had received radiotherapy, temozolomide, or both previously, most receiving both.

Germline values: CDR1 ENHRY, CDR2 SYGVKD. Trimming pared 8 bases from V and 1 base from J, leaving 9 bases between. The CDR3 is 13 amino acids. Time point indicated: week 47, end of study. Every single dose of the vaccine, 300 ug of mutant IDH1 20-mer peptide, came with topical imiquimod. At weeks 1, 3, 5, 7, 11, 15, 19 and 23, patients received a vaccination, eight in all. The assay was immunoSEQ multiplex PCR, and TCRdb's table has in-frame clones only and misses some. The table lists 40,000 or so clones, roughly 82% of them singletons. In regard to this clone: Its antigen is unknown.

This TCR was recovered from a man between 18 and 35 years old with glioma. Some clones in this sample may be carry-over from other donors' samples. This chain uses TRBV10-3 with TRBJ2-1; D gene unclear. This sample comprised PBMCs, obtained from a glioma patient whose treatment included an IDH1 peptide vaccine. CDR3 sequence: CAISHGSYNEQFF. The DNA of the CDR3 is TGTGCCATCTCGCACGGGTCCTACAATGAGCAGTTCTTC.